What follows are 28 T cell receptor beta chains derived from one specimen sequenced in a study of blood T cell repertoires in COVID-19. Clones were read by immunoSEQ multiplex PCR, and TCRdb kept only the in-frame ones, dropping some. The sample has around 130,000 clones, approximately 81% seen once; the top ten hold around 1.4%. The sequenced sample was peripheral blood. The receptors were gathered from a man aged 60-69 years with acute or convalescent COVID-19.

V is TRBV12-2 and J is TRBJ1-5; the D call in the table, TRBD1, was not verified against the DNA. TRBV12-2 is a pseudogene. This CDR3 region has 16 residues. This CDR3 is CASRLVASLSNQPQHF. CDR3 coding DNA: TGTGCAAGTCGCTTAGTGGCCTCCCTTAGCAATCAGCCCCAGCATTTT.

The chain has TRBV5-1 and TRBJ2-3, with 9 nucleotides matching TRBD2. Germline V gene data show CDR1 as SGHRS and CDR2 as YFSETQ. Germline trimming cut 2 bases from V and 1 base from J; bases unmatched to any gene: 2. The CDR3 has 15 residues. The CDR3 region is CASSFRLAGTDTQYF. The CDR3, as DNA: TGCGCCAGCAGCTTTAGACTAGCGGGCACAGATACGCAGTATTTT.

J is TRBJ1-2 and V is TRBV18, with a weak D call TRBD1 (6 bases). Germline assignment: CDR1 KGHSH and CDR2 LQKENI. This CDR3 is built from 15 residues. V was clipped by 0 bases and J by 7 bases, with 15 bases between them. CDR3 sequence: CASSPPSSGALGYTF. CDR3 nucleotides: TGTGCCAGCTCACCACCGAGTTCAGGGGCGCTTGGCTACACCTTC.

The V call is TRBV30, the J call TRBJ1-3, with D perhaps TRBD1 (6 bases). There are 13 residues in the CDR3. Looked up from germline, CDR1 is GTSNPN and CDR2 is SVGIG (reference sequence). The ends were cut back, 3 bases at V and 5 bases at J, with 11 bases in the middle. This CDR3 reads CAWRGTRRNTIYF. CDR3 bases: TGTGCCTGGAGAGGGACACGCCGAAACACCATATATTTT.

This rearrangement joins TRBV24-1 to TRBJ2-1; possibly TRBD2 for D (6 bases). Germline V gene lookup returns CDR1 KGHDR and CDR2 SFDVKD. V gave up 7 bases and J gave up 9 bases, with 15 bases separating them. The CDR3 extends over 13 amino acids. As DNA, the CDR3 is TGTGCCACCAGGGGAGGCGATTCATTTGAGCAGTTCTTC. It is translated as CATRGGDSFEQFF.

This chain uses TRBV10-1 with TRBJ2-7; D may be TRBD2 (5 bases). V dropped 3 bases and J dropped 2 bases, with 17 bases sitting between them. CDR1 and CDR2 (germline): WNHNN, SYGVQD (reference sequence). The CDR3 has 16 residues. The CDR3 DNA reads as TGCGCCAGCAGTGAATCGAGGGTAGACAACACCTACGAGCAGTACTTC. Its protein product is CASSESRVDNTYEQYF.

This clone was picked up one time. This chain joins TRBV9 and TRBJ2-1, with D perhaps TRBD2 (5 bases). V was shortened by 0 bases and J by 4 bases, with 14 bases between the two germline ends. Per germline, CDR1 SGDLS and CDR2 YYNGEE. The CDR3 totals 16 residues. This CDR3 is CASSVGGLLRYNEQFF. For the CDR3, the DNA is TGTGCCAGCAGCGTAGGTGGACTTTTAAGATACAATGAGCAGTTCTTC.

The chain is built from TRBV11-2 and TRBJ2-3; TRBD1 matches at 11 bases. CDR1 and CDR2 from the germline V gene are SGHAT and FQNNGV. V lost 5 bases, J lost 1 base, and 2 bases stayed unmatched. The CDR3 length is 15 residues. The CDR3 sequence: CASSPGQGGTDTQYF. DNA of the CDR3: TGTGCCAGCAGCCCGGGACAGGGGGGCACAGATACGCAGTATTTT.

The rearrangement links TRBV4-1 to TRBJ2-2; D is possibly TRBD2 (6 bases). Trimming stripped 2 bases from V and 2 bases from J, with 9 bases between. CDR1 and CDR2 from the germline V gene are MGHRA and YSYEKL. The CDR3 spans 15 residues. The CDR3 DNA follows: TGCGCCAGCAGCCAACCGGGACTTAACACCGGGGAGCTGTTTTTT. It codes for CASSQPGLNTGELFF.

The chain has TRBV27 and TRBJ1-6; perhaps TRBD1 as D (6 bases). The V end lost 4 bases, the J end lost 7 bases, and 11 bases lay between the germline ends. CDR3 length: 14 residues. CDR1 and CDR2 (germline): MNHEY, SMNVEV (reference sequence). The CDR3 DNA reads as TGTGCCAGCAGTTACAGGGACAAGAATTCACCCCTCCACTTT. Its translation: CASSYRDKNSPLHF.

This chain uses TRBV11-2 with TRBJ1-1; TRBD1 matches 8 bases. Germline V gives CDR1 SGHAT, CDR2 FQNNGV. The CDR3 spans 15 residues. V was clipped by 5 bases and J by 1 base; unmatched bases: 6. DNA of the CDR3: TGTGCCAGCAGCCCCGGGACAGGTTCGAACACTGAAGCTTTCTTT. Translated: CASSPGTGSNTEAFF.

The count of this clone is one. The CDR3 is CASSIGTEVNFQPQHF. In DNA, the CDR3 is TGTGCCAGTAGTATAGGGACAGAGGTTAATTTTCAGCCCCAGCATTTT. The rearrangement uses TRBV19 and TRBJ1-5, with D perhaps matching TRBD1 (6 bases). V was cut by 1 base and J by 6 bases, with 16 bases left in between. The CDR3 has 16 amino acids. Germline V gives CDR1 LNHDA, CDR2 SQIVND (reference sequence).

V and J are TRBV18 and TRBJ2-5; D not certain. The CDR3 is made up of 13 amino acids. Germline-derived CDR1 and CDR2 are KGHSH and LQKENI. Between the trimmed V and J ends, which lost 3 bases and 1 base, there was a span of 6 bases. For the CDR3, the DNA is TGTGCCAGCTCACCGGGCATCCAAGAGACCCAGTACTTC. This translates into CASSPGIQETQYF.

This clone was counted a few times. This CDR3 reads CASSSLQGLNYGYTF. DNA for the CDR3: TGTGCCAGCAGTTCCCTACAGGGGCTCAACTATGGCTACACCTTC. The chain couples TRBV28 to TRBJ1-2, with 7 positions matching TRBD1. The germline V gene encodes CDR1 MDHEN and CDR2 SYDVKM. The CDR3 has 15 residues. The J segment lost 2 bases and the V segment lost 4 bases, leaving 7 bases of the junction unmatched.

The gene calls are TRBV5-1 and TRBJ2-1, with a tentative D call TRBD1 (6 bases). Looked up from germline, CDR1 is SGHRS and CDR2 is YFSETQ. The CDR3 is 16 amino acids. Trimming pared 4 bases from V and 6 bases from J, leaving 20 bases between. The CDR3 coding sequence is TGCGCCAGCAGCCCCCTGGACAGATCCTTTTCCAATGAGCAGTTCTTC. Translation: CASSPLDRSFSNEQFF.

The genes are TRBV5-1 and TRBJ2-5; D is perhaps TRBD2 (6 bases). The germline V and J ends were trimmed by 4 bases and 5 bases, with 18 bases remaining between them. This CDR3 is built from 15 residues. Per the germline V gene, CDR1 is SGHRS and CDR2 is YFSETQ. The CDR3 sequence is CASSISGTPQETQYF. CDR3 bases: TGCGCCAGCAGCATTTCCGGGACTCCTCAGGAGACCCAGTACTTC.

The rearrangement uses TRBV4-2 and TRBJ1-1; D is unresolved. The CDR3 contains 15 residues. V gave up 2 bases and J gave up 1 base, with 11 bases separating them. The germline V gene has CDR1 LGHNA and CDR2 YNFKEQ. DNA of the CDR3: TGTGCCAGCAGCCAAAGAGCGGTGGGGAACACTGAAGCTTTCTTT. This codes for CASSQRAVGNTEAFF.

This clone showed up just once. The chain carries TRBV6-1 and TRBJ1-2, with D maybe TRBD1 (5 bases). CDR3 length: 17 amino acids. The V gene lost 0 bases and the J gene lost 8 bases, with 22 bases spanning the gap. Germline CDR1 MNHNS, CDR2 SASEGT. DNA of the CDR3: TGTGCCAGCAGTGAAGCCAGCCACTTACAGGTTCGGCGAGGCTACACCTTC. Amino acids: CASSEASHLQVRRGYTF.

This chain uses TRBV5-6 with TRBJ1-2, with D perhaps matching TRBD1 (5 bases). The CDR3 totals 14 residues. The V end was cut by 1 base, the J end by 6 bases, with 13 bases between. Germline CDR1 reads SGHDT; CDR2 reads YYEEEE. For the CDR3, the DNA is TGTGCCAGCAGCTTGCAGGGAGGTTGGAATGGCTACACCTTC. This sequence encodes CASSLQGGWNGYTF.

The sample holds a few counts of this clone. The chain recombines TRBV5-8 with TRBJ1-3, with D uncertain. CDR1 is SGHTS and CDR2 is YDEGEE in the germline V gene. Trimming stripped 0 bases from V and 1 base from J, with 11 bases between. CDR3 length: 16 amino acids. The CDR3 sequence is CASSLDESGSGNTIYF. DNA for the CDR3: TGTGCCAGCAGCTTGGATGAATCGGGTTCTGGAAACACCATATATTTT. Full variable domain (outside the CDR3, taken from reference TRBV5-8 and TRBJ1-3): EAGVTQSPTHLIKTRGQQATLRCSPISGHTSVYWYQQALGLGLQFLLWYDEGEERNRGNFPPRFSGRQFPNYSSELNVNALELEDSALYLCASSLDESGSGNTIYFGEGSWLTVV.

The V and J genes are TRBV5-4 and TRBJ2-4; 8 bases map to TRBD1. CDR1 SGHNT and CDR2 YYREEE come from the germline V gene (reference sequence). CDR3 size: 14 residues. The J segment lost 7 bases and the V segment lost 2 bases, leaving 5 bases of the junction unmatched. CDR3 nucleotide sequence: TGTGCCAGCAGCTTCGGGGGACAGGCCAACATTCAGTACTTC. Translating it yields CASSFGGQANIQYF.

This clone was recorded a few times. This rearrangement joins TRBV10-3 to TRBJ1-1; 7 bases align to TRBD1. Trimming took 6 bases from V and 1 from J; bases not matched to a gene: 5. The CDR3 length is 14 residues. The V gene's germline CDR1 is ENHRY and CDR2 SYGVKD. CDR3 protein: CAIRGQVQNTEAFF. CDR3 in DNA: TGTGCCATCAGAGGACAGGTTCAGAACACTGAAGCTTTCTTT.

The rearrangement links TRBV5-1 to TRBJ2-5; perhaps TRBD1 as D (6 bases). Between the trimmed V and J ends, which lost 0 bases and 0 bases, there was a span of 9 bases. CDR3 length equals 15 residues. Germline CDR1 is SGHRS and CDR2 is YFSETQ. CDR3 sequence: CASSLAQGYQETQYF. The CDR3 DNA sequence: TGCGCCAGCAGCTTGGCCCAGGGGTACCAAGAGACCCAGTACTTC.

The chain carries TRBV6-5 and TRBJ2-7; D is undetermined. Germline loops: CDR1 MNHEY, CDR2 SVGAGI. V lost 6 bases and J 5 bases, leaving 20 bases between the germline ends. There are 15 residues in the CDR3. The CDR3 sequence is CASSRTLLRYHEQYF. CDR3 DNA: TGTGCCAGCAGCCGAACCCTCCTAAGATACCACGAGCAGTACTTC.

CDR3: CASASGREDNEQFF. Here the CDR3 DNA reads TGTGCTAGTGCCTCCGGGCGGGAAGACAATGAGCAGTTCTTC. V is TRBV12-5 and J is TRBJ2-1, with D maybe TRBD2 (6 bases). Between the trimmed V and J ends, which lost 7 bases and 5 bases, there was a span of 15 bases. This CDR3 has 14 amino acids. The germline gives CDR1 LGHNT, CDR2 FRNRAP.

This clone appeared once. DNA of the CDR3: TGTGCCAGCAGCCCCCGGACAGGGTGGGGAAACACCATATATTTT. This sequence encodes CASSPRTGWGNTIYF. The chain joins TRBV14 to TRBJ1-3; 8 bases fit TRBD1. This CDR3 comprises 15 residues. The trim removed 4 bases at V and 4 bases at J, leaving 6 bases unmatched. CDR1 and CDR2 (germline): SGHDN, FVKESK.

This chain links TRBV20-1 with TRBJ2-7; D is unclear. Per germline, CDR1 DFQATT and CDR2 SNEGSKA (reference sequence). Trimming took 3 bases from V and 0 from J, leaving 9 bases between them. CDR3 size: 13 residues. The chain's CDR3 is CSASMAPSYEQYF. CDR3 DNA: TGCAGTGCTAGTATGGCTCCCTCCTACGAGCAGTACTTC.

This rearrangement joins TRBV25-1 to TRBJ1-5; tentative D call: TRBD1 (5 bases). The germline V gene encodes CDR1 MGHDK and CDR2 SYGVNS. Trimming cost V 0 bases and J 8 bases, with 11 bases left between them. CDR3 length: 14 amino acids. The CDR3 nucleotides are TGTGCCAGCAGTGAATACGGAGGGGATAAGCCCCAGCATTTT. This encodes CASSEYGGDKPQHF. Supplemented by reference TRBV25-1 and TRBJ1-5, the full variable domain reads EADIYQTPRYLVIGTGKKITLECSQTMGHDKMYWYQQDPGMELHLIHYSYGVNSTEKGDLSSESTVSRIRTEHFPLTLESARPSHTSQYLCASSEYGGDKPQHFGDGTRLSIL.